Each of the 27 T cell receptor beta chains below was sequenced from the same sample in a study of T cell responses to AZD1222 COVID-19 vaccine. Generated by immunoSEQ multiplex PCR, the TCRdb table keeps only in-frame clones and is missing some. The sample records about 86,000 clones, around nine tenths being singletons. The starting material was peripheral blood, obtained on day 0 of AZD1222 vaccination. The origin of the receptors is an adult in good health.

The CDR3 sequence is CASSQDRGINEQFF. CDR3 nucleotide sequence: TGTGCCAGCAGCCAAGATCGGGGGATCAATGAGCAGTTCTTC. The chain joins TRBV3-1 (or the pseudogene TRBV3-2) to TRBJ2-1, with D perhaps matching TRBD2 (6 bases). Trimming took off 0 bases at V and 6 bases at J, with 9 bases between the two ends. Germline V lookup: CDR1 LGHDT, CDR2 YNNKEL (reference sequence). CDR3 size: 14 residues.

The chain combines TRBV3-1 (or the pseudogene TRBV3-2) with TRBJ1-2, with D possibly TRBD1 on 6 matching bases. There are 15 residues in the CDR3. Trimming removed 0 bases at V and 8 bases at J, with 16 bases between. The V gene's germline CDR1 is LGHDT and CDR2 YNNKEL (reference sequence). The CDR3 DNA is TGTGCCAGCAGCCAAGAAGGGGCGGAAGGGGGAGGCTACACCTTC. This codes for CASSQEGAEGGGYTF.

The chain joins TRBV5-1 to TRBJ1-6, with 7 bases matching TRBD1. CDR1 and CDR2 (germline): SGHRS, YFSETQ. V lost 0 bases to trimming and J lost 6 bases; unmatched junction nucleotides: 15. The CDR3 contains 19 residues. CDR3 coding DNA: TGCGCCAGCAGCTTGGATCGGTCCTTGGTGGGACAGCCTAATTCACCCCTCCACTTT. This gives the protein CASSLDRSLVGQPNSPLHF.

The V gene is TRBV18, the J gene TRBJ2-7; tentatively, D is TRBD1 (6 bases). The germline V gene has CDR1 KGHSH and CDR2 LQKENI. This CDR3 region has 15 residues. V was pared by 3 bases and J by 0 bases, with 12 bases between. CDR3 DNA: TGTGCCAGCTCACCGGGTCAGGGACACTCCTACGAGCAGTACTTC. As protein: CASSPGQGHSYEQYF.

The chain combines TRBV11-3 with TRBJ2-1; 9 nucleotides agree with TRBD2. Germline-derived CDR1 and CDR2 are SGHNT and YENEEA. With 5 bases clipped from V and 5 bases from J, the junction kept 7 bases outside the gene matches. This CDR3 is 15 amino acids long. Written as DNA, the CDR3 is TGTGCCAGCAGCCCGCGGGGGGGCCGGGACAATGAGCAGTTCTTC. Translating it yields CASSPRGGRDNEQFF.

The chain carries TRBV10-1 and TRBJ2-3, with D perhaps matching TRBD2 (6 bases). V shed 5 bases and J shed 4 bases, with 10 bases lying between them. This CDR3 comprises 13 residues. The germline CDR1 and CDR2 sequences are WNHNN and SYGVQD (reference sequence). The CDR3 loop reads CASSPGTPDTQYF. CDR3 nucleotides: TGCGCCAGCAGTCCCGGGACTCCAGATACGCAGTATTTT.

This chain uses TRBV29-1 with TRBJ1-1; 8 positions match TRBD1. This CDR3 spans 14 amino acids. V was clipped by 7 bases and J by 3 bases; unmatched bases: 10. Per germline, CDR1 SQVTM and CDR2 ANQGSEA. DNA of the CDR3: TGCAGCGCCCAAAAAACAGGGGGTTACACTGAAGCTTTCTTT. It encodes CSAQKTGGYTEAFF.

This sequence joins TRBV5-1 and TRBJ2-1; D gene uncertain. Between the trimmed V and J ends, which lost 0 bases and 10 bases, there was a span of 17 bases. This CDR3 has 15 amino acids. Germline V gene sequence: CDR1 SGHRS, CDR2 YFSETQ. The CDR3 region is CASSLGGDLSQEQFF. In nucleotides, the CDR3 is TGCGCCAGCAGCTTGGGAGGAGACCTTTCGCAGGAGCAGTTCTTC.

The genes are TRBV5-4 and TRBJ1-1; D perhaps matches TRBD1 (6 bases). Per the germline V gene, CDR1 is SGHNT and CDR2 is YYREEE (reference sequence). This CDR3 region has 16 residues. V lost 4 bases, J lost 3 bases, and 19 bases lay in between. CDR3 bases: TGTGCCAGCAGCCGCGACGTTGACAGGAGATACACTGAAGCTTTCTTT. Amino acid sequence: CASSRDVDRRYTEAFF.

The CDR3 reads CASSPSAGLLYEQYF. The CDR3 DNA follows: TGTGCCAGCAGCCCGAGCGCGGGGTTGCTCTACGAGCAGTACTTC. This rearrangement joins TRBV5-5 to TRBJ2-7; D possibly corresponds to TRBD2 (6 bases). Trimming cost V 4 bases and J 3 bases, with 17 bases left between them. Per germline, CDR1 SGHKS and CDR2 YYEKEE (reference sequence). The CDR3 contains 15 residues.

This clone showed up just a few times. The V and J genes are TRBV5-5 and TRBJ2-4, with TRBD1 matching 7 bases. The trim removed 0 bases at V and 8 bases at J, leaving 11 bases unmatched. CDR1 and CDR2 (germline): SGHKS, YYEKEE (reference sequence). The length of the CDR3 is 16 residues. Written as DNA, the CDR3 is TGTGCCAGCAGCTTGGCCAAGTTAGGGGGCGAGGACATTCAGTACTTC. It encodes CASSLAKLGGEDIQYF.

The table lists this clone with a count of one. The chain has TRBV18 and TRBJ1-1; D remains ambiguous. Germline CDR1 is KGHSH and CDR2 is LQKENI. V was pared by 2 bases and J by 4 bases, with 11 bases between. CDR3 length: 14 amino acids. The CDR3 region is CASSPGGSVTEAFF. The CDR3 DNA reads as TGTGCCAGCTCACCAGGCGGTAGCGTCACTGAAGCTTTCTTT.

This clone was recorded only once. V gene TRBV27 combines with J gene TRBJ1-4, with unresolved D. Germline loops: CDR1 MNHEY, CDR2 SMNVEV (reference sequence). Trimming stripped 2 bases from V and 0 bases from J, with 4 bases between. The CDR3 is 14 residues long. The CDR3 DNA follows: TGTGCCAGCAGTTTAAGGGCAACTAATGAAAAACTGTTTTTT. Translated, it gives CASSLRATNEKLFF.

The V gene is TRBV30, the J gene TRBJ2-1; 8 bases align to TRBD2. Trimming at V came to 1 base and at J to 15 bases, leaving 11 bases not matched to a gene. CDR1 and CDR2 from the germline V gene are GTSNPN and SVGIG (reference sequence). The CDR3 has 13 amino acids. CDR3: CAWSDLAGTRMFF. The CDR3 DNA follows: TGTGCCTGGAGTGACTTAGCGGGGACTCGGATGTTCTTC. The entire variable domain, with the rest obtained from reference TRBV30 and TRBJ2-1, is as follows: SQTIHQWPATLVQPVGSPLSLECTVEGTSNPNLYWYRQAAGRGLQLLFYSVGIGQISSEVPQNLSASRPQDRQFILSSKKLLLSDSGFYLCAWSDLAGTRMFFGPGTRLTVL.

CDR3 amino acids: CASSPGGMGTEAFF. CDR3 in DNA: TGTGCCAGCTCACCAGGAGGGATGGGCACTGAAGCTTTCTTT. The chain combines TRBV18 with TRBJ1-1, with D uncertain. The V gene's germline CDR1 is KGHSH and CDR2 LQKENI. This CDR3 contains 14 residues. Trimming pared 2 bases from V and 4 bases from J, leaving 11 bases between.

The rearrangement uses TRBV5-1 and TRBJ2-7; perhaps TRBD2 as D (5 bases). The CDR3 length is 12 residues. The V and J ends lost 5 bases and 4 bases respectively, with 10 bases between them. Germline V CDR1 and CDR2: SGHRS, YFSETQ. For the CDR3, the DNA is TGCGCCAGCAGGAGGGCTGAGTACGAGCAGTACTTC. This encodes CASRRAEYEQYF.

The chain recombines TRBV5-1 with TRBJ2-7, with D hard to call. The length of the CDR3 is 12 residues. Germline V lookup: CDR1 SGHRS, CDR2 YFSETQ. V dropped 2 bases and J dropped 5 bases, with 8 bases sitting between them. CDR3 sequence reads: CASSFGRDEQYF. The CDR3 DNA is TGCGCCAGCAGCTTCGGACGGGACGAGCAGTACTTC.

The chain joins TRBV7-9 to TRBJ2-7; no reliable D call. The V gene's germline CDR1 is SEHNR and CDR2 FQNEAQ (reference sequence). V was shortened by 5 bases and J by 0 bases, with 14 bases between the two germline ends. The CDR3 runs 15 residues. The CDR3 DNA follows: TGTGCCAGCAGCCCCCCGGCCTCCCCCTCCTACGAGCAGTACTTC. This encodes CASSPPASPSYEQYF.

The rearrangement uses TRBV5-4 and TRBJ1-1, with D possibly being TRBD1 (5 bases). V gave up 4 bases and J gave up 4 bases, with 14 bases separating them. This CDR3 comprises 14 residues. Looked up from germline, CDR1 is SGHNT and CDR2 is YYREEE (reference sequence). In DNA, the CDR3 is TGTGCCAGCAGCGGGCGGGACGGCTTCACTGAAGCTTTCTTT. Its translation is CASSGRDGFTEAFF. The full variable domain, completed using reference TRBV5-4 and TRBJ1-1, is ETGVTQSPTHLIKTRGQQVTLRCSSQSGHNTVSWYQQALGQGPQFIFQYYREEENGRGNFPPRFSGLQFPNYSSELNVNALELDDSALYLCASSGRDGFTEAFFGQGTRLTVV.

The rearrangement uses TRBV5-1 and TRBJ1-1; D ambiguous. CDR1 and CDR2 (germline): SGHRS, YFSETQ. V was clipped by 0 bases and J by 3 bases, with 9 bases between them. The CDR3 consists of 14 residues. The CDR3 spells CASSLASGDTEAFF. The CDR3 DNA reads TGCGCCAGCAGCTTGGCTTCCGGGGACACTGAAGCTTTCTTT.

The genes are TRBV3-1 (or the pseudogene TRBV3-2) and TRBJ1-5; D uncertain. This CDR3 is built from 16 residues. Germline V lookup: CDR1 LGHDT, CDR2 YNNKEL (reference sequence). V was pared by 2 bases and J by 4 bases, with 15 bases between. The CDR3 bases are TGTGCCAGCAGCCAATCATCCGGGAATCCGAATCAGCCCCAGCATTTT. It encodes CASSQSSGNPNQPQHF.

In its sample, this clone was seen a few times. The chain employs TRBV25-1 and TRBJ2-7; D tentatively fits TRBD1 or TRBD2 (5 bases each). Trimming took off 1 base at V and 2 bases at J, with 12 bases between the two ends. The germline V gene has CDR1 MGHDK and CDR2 SYGVNS. This CDR3 region has 15 residues. The CDR3 DNA sequence: TGTGCCAGCAGTGAATCGGGGCGGAGAACCTACGAGCAGTACTTC. It encodes CASSESGRRTYEQYF.

The genes are TRBV6-5 and TRBJ2-5, with 11 nucleotides matching TRBD2. The germline V gene encodes CDR1 MNHEY and CDR2 SVGAGI. The CDR3 extends over 15 amino acids. With 4 bases clipped from V and 3 bases from J, the junction kept 4 bases outside the gene matches. In DNA, the CDR3 is TGTGCCAGCAGTTCCCGGGGACTAGCGGAAGAGACCCAGTACTTC. Protein sequence: CASSSRGLAEETQYF.

The V gene is TRBV6-2 or TRBV6-3, the J gene TRBJ1-5; no clear D gene. The V end lost 6 bases, the J end lost 2 bases, and 11 bases lay between the germline ends. Germline V CDR1 and CDR2: MNHEY, SVGEGT. The CDR3 is made up of 14 amino acids. CDR3 sequence reads: CASSPPGGNQPQHF. CDR3 bases: TGTGCCAGCAGCCCCCCCGGGGGCAATCAGCCCCAGCATTTT.

The chain recombines TRBV19 with TRBJ1-1, with TRBD1 as a possible D gene (6 bases). This CDR3 is built from 14 residues. Germline V gene data show CDR1 as LNHDA and CDR2 as SQIVND (reference sequence). V lost 6 bases and J lost 0, with 11 bases in between. As DNA, the CDR3 is TGTGCCAGTAGAGCCGACAGGTTGAACACTGAAGCTTTCTTT. Its translation: CASRADRLNTEAFF.

The gene calls are TRBV7-8 and TRBJ1-5; no firm D call. The length of the CDR3 is 14 residues. Germline lookup yields CDR1 SGHVS and CDR2 FQNEAQ. V lost 5 bases, J lost 2 bases, and 10 bases lay in between. The CDR3 DNA follows: TGTGCCAGCAGCCAAGGAAGCGGCAATCAGCCCCAGCATTTT. Translating it yields CASSQGSGNQPQHF.

V usage is TRBV27 and J usage is TRBJ2-7; TRBD2 agrees at 9 bases. The V gene's germline CDR1 is MNHEY and CDR2 SMNVEV (reference sequence). Trimming cost V 3 bases and J 4 bases; bases outside gene matches: 13. This CDR3 is built from 17 residues. CDR3 DNA sequence: TGTGCCAGCAGTTTTTCTCCCCCCAGCGCGGGGGGGTACGAGCAGTACTTC. This encodes CASSFSPPSAGGYEQYF.